These 32 T cell receptor beta chains originate from one sample sequenced in a study of breast tumors, draining lymph nodes, adjacent tissues (dated by TCRdb to about 2016). The method was multiplex PCR. The instrument was an Illumina HiSeq 2000. TCRdb cleaned the public reads at Q25 with fastp, built clones with MiXCR and kept in-frame beta chains. Rows merge per CDR3 protein into single entries with the most common DNA and genes. The sample data list some 230,000 distinct CDR3 sequences, and approximately 36% of these were observed just once. Approximately 3.6% of the sample belongs to the ten largest clones. Lymph node samples came from the axillary draining lymph nodes of breast cancer patients. Sequencing used axillary lymph node tissue. The receptors were gathered from a female donor with breast cancer. Some clones in this sample may be carry-over from other donors' samples.

This clonotype has only a few counts. The chain couples TRBV6-5 to TRBJ2-2; a weak D match, TRBD1 (6 bases). V lost 2 bases, J lost 4 bases, and 8 bases lay in between. CDR3 length: 14 residues. Germline CDR1 is MNHEY and CDR2 is SVGAGI. CDR3 protein: CASSYGTITGELFF. The CDR3 DNA is TGTGCCAGCAGTTACGGGACAATCACCGGGGAGCTGTTTTTT.

The chain employs TRBV3-1 and TRBJ1-5; no clear D. Germline-derived CDR1 and CDR2 are LGHDT and YNNKEL (reference sequence). This CDR3 is built from 14 residues. V lost 1 base, J lost 0 bases, and 4 bases lay in between. The CDR3: CASSQASSNQPQHF. CDR3 bases: TGTGCCAGCAGCCAAGCTTCTAGCAATCAGCCCCAGCATTTT.

J is TRBJ2-3 and V is TRBV29-1, with D uncertain. Germline V CDR1 and CDR2: SQVTM, ANQGSEA. Trimming shortened V by 8 bases and J by 3 bases, and 18 bases separated the two germline ends. The CDR3 spans 14 residues. The CDR3 DNA is TGCAGCACCATTAAATGGGCCGGGACAGATACGCAGTATTTT. Amino acids: CSTIKWAGTDTQYF.

This clonotype has a count of ten or more. The chain links TRBV20-1 to TRBJ1-4; D is ambiguous. V was cut by 1 base and J by 0 bases, with 9 bases left in between. The CDR3 has 15 residues. Germline CDR1 DFQATT, CDR2 SNEGSKA (reference sequence). The CDR3 loop reads CSARGFGATNEKLFF. Written as DNA, the CDR3 is TGCAGTGCTAGAGGTTTCGGGGCAACTAATGAAAAACTGTTTTTT.

This clonotype was detected only a few times. This may come from a read error, since a much larger clone is one base off. The CDR3 region is CSAQGDQETPYF. CDR3 nucleotides: TGCAGTGCCCAGGGGGATCAAGAGACCCCGTACTTC. The gene calls are TRBV20-1 and TRBJ2-5; TRBD1 aligns across 7 bases. CDR3 length: 12 residues. The germline CDR1 and CDR2 sequences are DFQATT and SNEGSKA (reference sequence).

Many counts were recorded for this clonotype. The chain joins TRBV28 to TRBJ2-7, with TRBD1 matching over 9 bases. J gave up 7 bases and V 6 bases, and 10 bases lay outside the gene matches. CDR3 length: 14 amino acids. Germline V lookup: CDR1 MDHEN, CDR2 SYDVKM. CDR3 loop: CASSSPGTGREQYF. The CDR3 DNA is TGTGCCAGCAGCTCGCCCGGGACAGGGCGTGAGCAGTACTTC.

The chain has TRBV7-3 and TRBJ2-6; D is undetermined. The CDR3 is 8 amino acids. V lost 6 bases to trimming and J lost 18 bases, with 6 bases between them. Germline CDR1 reads SGHTA; CDR2 reads FQGTGA. CDR3 amino acids: CASRYGTF. The CDR3 nucleotides are TGTGCCAGCAGATACGGGACTTTC.

The rearrangement uses TRBV11-3 and TRBJ2-7; D gene ambiguous. The CDR3 is 14 residues long. The germline V gene encodes CDR1 SGHNT and CDR2 YENEEA. The V end was cut by 4 bases, the J end by 5 bases, with 15 bases between. Written as DNA, the CDR3 is TGTGCCAGCAGCTCCGGCCGGGCTTTGAACGAGCAGTACTTC. Amino acid sequence: CASSSGRALNEQYF.

This clonotype has ten or more counts. The chain couples TRBV11-2 to TRBJ2-5, with 7 bases aligning to TRBD1. J gave up 2 bases and V 3 bases, and 6 bases lay outside the gene matches. Germline V gene lookup returns CDR1 SGHAT and CDR2 FQNNGV. The CDR3 totals 15 residues. CDR3: CASSFRTGTQETQYF. CDR3 DNA: TGTGCCAGCAGCTTCAGGACAGGCACACAAGAGACCCAGTACTTC.

This clonotype showed up just a few times. A much more abundant neighbour one base away suggests this may be a read error. The chain employs TRBV20-1 and TRBJ1-2, with D perhaps TRBD1 (6 bases). This CDR3 is 15 amino acids long. Germline CDR1 and CDR2: DFQATT and SNEGSKA (reference sequence). With 0 bases removed from V and 8 bases from J, the gap between germline ends came to 19 bases. The CDR3 is CSARDHRDIAYGYTF. CDR3 coding DNA: TGCAGTGCTAGAGATCACAGGGATATCGCCTACGGCTACACCTTC.

This chain uses TRBV11-2 with TRBJ2-1; D is undetermined. This CDR3 is built from 17 residues. Trimming left V 2 bases short and J 0 bases short, with 14 bases between. Germline-derived CDR1 and CDR2 are SGHAT and FQNNGV. The CDR3 protein is CASSLRSLRSSYNEQFF. The CDR3 DNA sequence: TGTGCCAGCAGCTTAAGGTCTTTGCGGAGCTCCTACAATGAGCAGTTCTTC. Full variable domain (rest looked up from reference TRBV11-2 and TRBJ2-1): EAGVAQSPRYKIIEKRQSVAFWCNPISGHATLYWYQQILGQGPKLLIQFQNNGVVDDSQLPKDRFSAERLKGVDSTLKIQPAKLEDSAVYLCASSLRSLRSSYNEQFFGPGTRLTVL.

V usage is TRBV6-5 and J usage is TRBJ2-1, with TRBD2 matching over 7 bases. The germline gives CDR1 MNHEY, CDR2 SVGAGI. V trimming: 5 bases; J trimming: 1 base; junction bases outside the gene matches: 5. This CDR3 has 15 residues. CDR3: CASSHRGLSYNEQFF. In DNA, the CDR3 is TGTGCCAGCAGTCACCGGGGACTATCCTACAATGAGCAGTTCTTC.

This clonotype has a count of ten or more. This chain uses TRBV5-1 with TRBJ1-6, with 8 positions matching TRBD1. Per the germline V gene, CDR1 is SGHRS and CDR2 is YFSETQ. The CDR3 is 15 amino acids. The V segment lost 2 bases and the J segment 7 bases; nucleotides outside the gene matches: 5. Written as DNA, the CDR3 is TGCGCCAGCAGCTTAGGACAGGGTGGGAATTCACCCCTCCACTTT. This sequence encodes CASSLGQGGNSPLHF.

The chain couples TRBV20-1 to TRBJ2-1; a possible D gene is TRBD2 (5 bases). Germline lookup yields CDR1 DFQATT and CDR2 SNEGSKA (reference sequence). CDR3 length equals 11 residues. V lost 2 bases, J lost 12 bases, and 11 bases lay in between. CDR3 loop: CSARMRATQFF. DNA for the CDR3: TGCAGTGCTAGAATGCGGGCAACGCAGTTCTTC.

This clonotype has a count of ten or more. In nucleotides, the CDR3 is TGTGCCAGCAGCGTAGGACTAGCGGACACCGGGGAGCTGTTTTTT. Encoded protein: CASSVGLADTGELFF. The chain couples TRBV9 to TRBJ2-2, with 9 bases identical to TRBD2. This CDR3 contains 15 residues. Germline V gives CDR1 SGDLS, CDR2 YYNGEE. After removal of 0 bases from V and 3 bases from J, the junction contained 0 bases not matched to a gene. Looking up the rest from reference TRBV9 and TRBJ2-2 gives the full variable domain: DSGVTQTPKHLITATGQRVTLRCSPRSGDLSVYWYQQSLDQGLQFLIQYYNGEERAKGNILERFSAQQFPDLHSELNLSSLELGDSALYFCASSVGLADTGELFFGEGSRLTVL.

This clonotype was seen at least ten times. This chain joins TRBV6-5 and TRBJ2-7, with D possibly being TRBD1 or TRBD2 (6 bases each). The CDR3 consists of 14 residues. V was clipped by 4 bases and J by 4 bases, with 14 bases between them. Per germline, CDR1 MNHEY and CDR2 SVGAGI. The CDR3: CASSLGGVGYEQYF. For the CDR3, the DNA is TGTGCCAGCAGTTTGGGGGGCGTTGGGTACGAGCAGTACTTC.

V and J are TRBV4-3 and TRBJ2-5; the D gene is possibly TRBD2 (6 bases). V was clipped by 0 bases and J by 5 bases, with 13 bases between them. This CDR3 contains 15 residues. Germline V gene lookup returns CDR1 LGHNA and CDR2 YSLEER. The CDR3 region is CASSQEFGGSETQYF. The CDR3 nucleotides read TGCGCCAGCAGCCAAGAGTTCGGGGGATCGGAGACCCAGTACTTC.

A note on this clonotype: This may come from a read error, since a much larger clone is one base off. The chain employs TRBV12-3 or TRBV12-4 and TRBJ2-2; TRBD2 matches at 7 bases. CDR3 length: 14 residues. CDR3 region: CVSSLLAGSGELFF. The DNA of the CDR3 is TGTGTCAGCAGTTTATTAGCGGGCTCCGGGGAGCTGTTTTTT.

This clonotype was detected ten times or more. V and J are TRBV11-3 and TRBJ2-5; 14 bases match TRBD2. Per germline, CDR1 SGHNT and CDR2 YENEEA. Trimming cost V 5 bases and J 2 bases; bases outside gene matches: 7. The CDR3 is 17 amino acids. The CDR3 sequence is CASSPGTSGGLQETQYF. CDR3 sequence (DNA): TGTGCCAGCAGCCCAGGGACTAGCGGGGGACTACAAGAGACCCAGTACTTC.

The V and J genes are TRBV4-1 and TRBJ1-5; D not resolved. The germline gives CDR1 MGHRA, CDR2 YSYEKL. Trimming removed 2 bases at V and 3 bases at J, with 23 bases between. The CDR3 covers 19 residues. CDR3 sequence: CASSQLKPSGRAYNQPQHF. CDR3 sequence (DNA): TGCGCCAGCAGCCAACTAAAACCTAGCGGGAGGGCCTACAATCAGCCCCAGCATTTT.

About this clonotype: This is likely a read error, given that the CDR3 carries no conserved phenylalanine or tryptophan at its end. Because the CDR3's place on the DNA is in doubt, the DNA is left out and the CDR3 is given as listed by TCRdb. The chain's CDR3 is CASSDWTS. The chain carries TRBV6-1 and TRBJ2-6. Germline lookup yields CDR1 MNHNS and CDR2 SASEGT. Counting both end residues, the CDR3 totals 8 amino acids.

This clonotype was recorded many times. The chain joins TRBV7-2 to TRBJ2-3; weak D call: TRBD1 (5 bases). Germline CDR1 SGHTA, CDR2 FQGNSA. This CDR3 is built from 13 residues. The V gene lost 6 bases and the J gene lost 3 bases, with 10 bases spanning the gap. Written as DNA, the CDR3 is TGTGCCAGCAGATCCCAGGGTACAGATACGCAGTATTTT. Translating gives CASRSQGTDTQYF.

This clonotype has a count of ten or more. V gene TRBV7-3 combines with J gene TRBJ2-5; D tentatively reads TRBD1 or TRBD2 (5 bases each). The germline V gene encodes CDR1 SGHTA and CDR2 FQGTGA. Trimming shortened V by 11 bases and J by 2 bases, and 15 bases separated the two germline ends. The CDR3 is 13 residues long. The CDR3 reads CAYPGTFQETQYF. CDR3 in DNA: TGTGCCTACCCCGGGACGTTTCAAGAGACCCAGTACTTC.

Notes on this clonotype: The germline gene is not matched at one end of the junction; a read error may be the cause. The chain is built from TRBV5-1 and TRBJ1-2, with D unclear. The length of the CDR3 is 13 residues. Germline CDR1 is SGHRS and CDR2 is YFSETQ. The CDR3 is CASSCKRHYGYTF. As DNA, the CDR3 is TGCGCCAGCAGCTGTAAGCGACACTATGGCTACACTTTC. Based on the CDR3 plus reference TRBV5-1 and TRBJ1-2, the full variable domain is KAGVTQTPRYLIKTRGQQVTLSCSPISGHRSVSWYQQTPGQGLQFLFEYFSETQRNKGNFPGRFSGRQFSNSRSEMNVSTLELGDSALYLCASSCKRHYGYTFGSGTRLTVV.

Points on this clonotype: A read error may be the cause here, since a much bigger clone is one base away. This rearrangement joins TRBV6-5 to TRBJ1-2, with a weak D call TRBD1 (5 bases). The CDR3 sequence is 13 residues long. CDR1 and CDR2 from the germline V gene are MNHEY and SVGAGI. As DNA, the CDR3 is TGTGTCAGCAGTATGACAGATAACTATGGCTACACCTTC. Translation: CVSSMTDNYGYTF.

Ten or more counts support this clonotype. The CDR3 nucleotides read TGTGCCAGCAGCTTAAGTCCCTACTATAATGAGCAGTTCTTC. Translating gives CASSLSPYYNEQFF. The chain couples TRBV7-3 to TRBJ2-1; no clear D gene. Between the trimmed V and J ends, which lost 1 base and 7 bases, there was a span of 11 bases. CDR3 length: 14 residues. Germline V CDR1 and CDR2: SGHTA, FQGTGA.

The chain joins TRBV7-9 to TRBJ1-1; no clear D. The CDR3 covers 11 residues. Germline assignment: CDR1 SEHNR and CDR2 FQNEAQ (reference sequence). Between the trimmed V and J ends, which lost 2 bases and 7 bases, there was a span of 5 bases. CDR3 loop: CASSLTDEAFF. The CDR3 DNA follows: TGTGCCAGCAGCTTAACGGATGAAGCTTTCTTT.

Notes on this clonotype: A much larger clone differs from this one at a single base, so this may be a read error. The chain is built from TRBV30 and TRBJ1-4; D is uncertain. V was cut by 5 bases and J by 8 bases, with 18 bases left in between. The CDR3 extends over 14 amino acids. Germline V lookup: CDR1 GTSNPN, CDR2 SVGIG (reference sequence). CDR3 bases: TGTGCCTGGGGTAAAGCCCCGGGGAACGAAAAACTGTTTTTT. As protein: CAWGKAPGNEKLFF.

This clonotype was seen a handful of times. The CDR3 here is CASSEQSYEQYF. As DNA, the CDR3 is TGTGCCAGCAGTGAACAGAGCTACGAGCAGTACTTC. The V and J genes are TRBV6-1 and TRBJ2-7; D unresolved. The V gene lost 2 bases and the J gene lost 3 bases, with 5 bases spanning the gap. Germline V gives CDR1 MNHNS, CDR2 SASEGT. The CDR3 runs to 12 residues.

The table lists this clonotype with many counts. J is TRBJ1-2 and V is TRBV6-5, with D uncertain. Trimming left V 3 bases short and J 3 bases short, with 8 bases between. CDR1 is MNHEY and CDR2 is SVGAGI in the germline V gene. The CDR3 spans 13 residues. The CDR3 is CASSYLADYGYTF. The DNA of the CDR3 is TGTGCCAGCAGTTATTTGGCAGACTATGGCTACACCTTC.

In the case of this clonotype: Since a much larger clone is just one base distant, this may be a read error. The V call is TRBV9, the J call TRBJ2-2, with 8 bases lining up with TRBD1. The CDR3 is 15 amino acids. Germline lookup yields CDR1 SGDLS and CDR2 YYNGEE. The CDR3 DNA follows: TGTGCCAGCAGCGTAGCCGGACAGGGCCCCGGGGTGCTGTTTTTT. Translation gives CASSVAGQGPGVLFF.

On this clonotype itself: This may be a read error: a much more frequent sequence differs by one nucleotide. This CDR3 fails to terminate in the conserved phenylalanine or tryptophan, so it likely reflects a read error. The chain employs TRBV7-2 and TRBJ2-7; D possibly corresponds to TRBD1 (5 bases). The CDR3 consists of 14 residues. V was pared by 3 bases and J by 6 bases, with 15 bases between. Germline CDR1 is SGHTA and CDR2 is FQGNSA. CDR3 amino acids: CASSLGLKGSEQYL. CDR3 nucleotide sequence: TGTGCCAGCAGCTTGGGCCTTAAGGGGTCCGAGCAGTACCTC.